Shown below are 13 T cell receptor beta chains from a single sample sequenced in a study of cytomegalovirus exposure and HLA in healthy donors (dated by TCRdb to 2016 to 2017). The library was prepared using the immunoSEQ multiplex PCR assay. For the multiplex PCR, a mixture combining 60 forward primers for TCR Vbeta segments and 13 reverse primers for TCR Jbeta segments was used. Sourced from immuneACCESS, this table was stored by TCRdb with only in-frame sequences that have V and J called. A share of the clones is absent; for the studies checked, an unresolved V gene accounts for under half, and the remainder has no known explanation. Across this sample there are approximately 160,000 clones, with around 82% seen only once. The top ten clonotypes cover around 0.41% of the sample. Sequencing used PBMCs. The receptors shown here come from a boy younger than 10 in good health and CMV-seronegative.

The chain uses TRBV27 and TRBJ2-7; 8 bases align to TRBD2. This CDR3 is built from 11 residues. After removal of 10 bases from V and 3 bases from J, the junction contained 2 bases not matched to a gene. In germline, CDR1 is MNHEY, CDR2 SMNVEV (reference sequence). CDR3: CATGTSYEQYF. The CDR3 DNA sequence: TGTGCCACCGGGACTAGCTACGAGCAGTACTTC.

This CDR3 reads CSVVGIKDRGMYEQYF. The DNA for the CDR3 is TGCAGCGTTGTGGGAATTAAGGACAGGGGGATGTACGAGCAGTACTTC. The chain couples TRBV29-1 to TRBJ2-5; TRBD1 aligns across 10 bases. The J call may be incorrect, as the DNA end agrees better with TRBJ2-7. Germline V gives CDR1 SQVTM, CDR2 ANQGSEA. The CDR3 is 16 residues long.

The count of this clone is one. CDR3 nucleotide sequence: TGCGCCAGCAGCCATCTGGCCGAGGGTAATTCACCCCTCCACTTT. Translation gives CASSHLAEGNSPLHF. The chain joins TRBV4-1 to TRBJ1-6; unclear D gene. Germline lookup yields CDR1 MGHRA and CDR2 YSYEKL. V was trimmed by 3 bases and J by 6 bases, leaving 12 bases between them. The CDR3 extends over 15 amino acids.

CDR3 sequence: CATSGGGLSETQYF. CDR3 in DNA: TGTGCCACTAGCGGGGGAGGGCTCTCAGAGACCCAGTACTTC. This chain connects TRBV19 to TRBJ2-5; 10 nucleotides match TRBD2. CDR1 and CDR2 from the germline V gene are LNHDA and SQIVND (reference sequence). CDR3 length: 14 amino acids. J was trimmed by 4 bases and V by 10 bases; bases with no gene match: 9.

The genes are TRBV5-4 and TRBJ1-2, with 9 bases identical to TRBD1. CDR3 length: 17 residues. Unmatched junction bases numbered 12, after V lost 4 bases and J lost 2 bases. The germline CDR1 and CDR2 sequences are SGHNT and YYREEE (reference sequence). The CDR3 is CASSAGTGLQINYGYTF. As DNA, the CDR3 is TGTGCCAGCAGCGCCGGGACAGGGCTCCAGATAAACTATGGCTACACCTTC.

The genes are TRBV7-8 and TRBJ2-7; 13 nucleotides line up with TRBD2. The CDR3 contains 14 residues. V shed 1 base and J 6 bases; nucleotides not matched to a gene: 0. Germline V gene data show CDR1 as SGHVS and CDR2 as FQNEAQ. The CDR3 nucleotides read TGTGCCAGCAGCTTAGGACTAGCGGGAGGCGAGCAGTACTTC. Its translation: CASSLGLAGGEQYF.

This chain uses TRBV9 with TRBJ1-1; tentatively, D is TRBD1 (5 bases). Trimming cost V 1 base and J 1 base, with 8 bases left between them. Germline CDR1 SGDLS, CDR2 YYNGEE. CDR3 length: 14 amino acids. For the CDR3, the DNA is TGTGCCAGCAGCGTATCCGGGGGGAACACTGAAGCTTTCTTT. Residues: CASSVSGGNTEAFF.

The chain combines TRBV7-3 with TRBJ2-1; 10 nucleotides line up with TRBD2. This CDR3 spans 15 amino acids. The germline CDR1 and CDR2 sequences are SGHTA and FQGTGA. Trimming at V came to 5 bases and at J to 9 bases, leaving 10 bases not matched to a gene. CDR3 sequence reads: CASSRGASGSVEQFF. CDR3 in DNA: TGTGCCAGCAGCCGAGGGGCTAGCGGGAGCGTTGAGCAGTTCTTC.

In its sample, this clone was seen a few times. V is TRBV9 and J is TRBJ1-1; D is possibly TRBD1 (6 bases). The V gene's germline CDR1 is SGDLS and CDR2 YYNGEE. The CDR3 runs to 13 residues. Trimming took off 4 bases at V and 6 bases at J, with 13 bases between the two ends. DNA for the CDR3: TGTGCCAGCAGCCCACAAAACAGGGCTGAAGCTTTCTTT. Translating gives CASSPQNRAEAFF.

The V gene is TRBV5-1, the J gene TRBJ2-5; 8 nucleotides agree with TRBD1. V lost 3 bases to trimming and J lost 2 bases; unmatched junction nucleotides: 3. Germline CDR1 reads SGHRS; CDR2 reads YFSETQ. The CDR3 runs to 14 residues. The CDR3 is CASSSRDRQETQYF. CDR3 DNA: TGCGCCAGCAGCTCCCGGGACAGGCAAGAGACCCAGTACTTC.

The CDR3 region has the DNA TGTGCCAGCAGCTTAGATCAGGTCGGGAGGTCTGGGGCCAACGTCCTGACTTTC. Protein product: CASSLDQVGRSGANVLTF. The chain couples TRBV11-2 to TRBJ2-6; 7 bases fit TRBD2. V was pared by 0 bases and J by 1 base, with 6 bases of the junction left unmatched. CDR1 and CDR2 (germline): SGHAT, FQNNGV. The CDR3 is 18 residues long.

Turning to this clone: The junction and the germline gene differ at one end; a read error may be behind it. The chain recombines TRBV6-5 with TRBJ1-2; a possible D gene is TRBD1 (5 bases). Germline CDR1 MNHEY, CDR2 SVGAGI. The CDR3 has 13 residues. The CDR3 region is CASSFERQSQKIF. The CDR3 DNA reads TGTGCCAGCAGTTTTGAACGACAGTCACAAAAGATCTTC.

CDR3 region: CASSFDRDSQRDEQYF. Written as DNA, the CDR3 is TGTGCCAGCAGCTTCGACCGGGACAGCCAGAGGGACGAGCAGTACTTC. The chain uses TRBV7-2 and TRBJ2-7; 7 positions match TRBD1. This CDR3 has 16 residues. J gave up 5 bases and V 3 bases, and 13 bases lay outside the gene matches. Germline values: CDR1 SGHTA, CDR2 FQGNSA. Drawing the rest from reference TRBV7-2 and TRBJ2-7, the complete variable domain is GAGVSQSPSNKVTEKGKDVELRCDPISGHTALYWYRQSLGQGLEFLIYFQGNSAPDKSGLPSDRFSAERTGGSVSTLTIQRTQQEDSAVYLCASSFDRDSQRDEQYFGPGTRLTVT.